The 9 T cell receptor beta chains below all came from one sample that was sequenced in a study of Tregs in tolerant kidney transplant recipients. Here immunoSEQ multiplex PCR was the method, and the copy in TCRdb shows in-frame clones only, minus some. The sample shows 68,000 or so clones, around 84% of them seen only once. The sample taken for sequencing was CD4+ T cells from blood. The receptors stem from a human donor in good health.

In regard to this clone: The same CDR3 also results from other DNA sequences found in this sample. The chain uses TRBV4-1 and TRBJ1-1, with D maybe TRBD1 (5 bases). V was pared by 1 base and J by 5 bases, with 17 bases between. The germline gives CDR1 MGHRA, CDR2 YSYEKL. The CDR3 extends over 16 amino acids. DNA for the CDR3: TGCGCCAGCAGCCAAGTGTTGGTCAGGGCGGGAACTGAAGCTTTCTTT. It specifies CASSQVLVRAGTEAFF.

The chain combines TRBV7-2 with TRBJ1-6; tentative D call: TRBD1 (6 bases). The germline CDR1 and CDR2 sequences are SGHTA and FQGNSA. The CDR3 extends over 15 amino acids. Trimming took 6 bases from V and 7 from J, leaving 16 bases between them. CDR3 residues: CASRGRGARNSPLHF. The CDR3 DNA follows: TGTGCCAGCAGGGGGAGGGGGGCCAGGAATTCACCCCTCCACTTT. Filled out from reference TRBV7-2 and TRBJ1-6, the complete variable domain reads GAGVSQSPSNKVTEKGKDVELRCDPISGHTALYWYRQSLGQGLEFLIYFQGNSAPDKSGLPSDRFSAERTGGSVSTLTIQRTQQEDSAVYLCASRGRGARNSPLHFGNGTRLTVT.

The rearrangement links TRBV2 to TRBJ2-7; D possibly corresponds to TRBD1 (6 bases). CDR3 size: 13 residues. Germline V gives CDR1 SNHLY, CDR2 FYNNEI. V lost 7 bases to trimming and J lost 3 bases, with 13 bases between them. CDR3: CASMRGSGYEQYF. The CDR3 DNA is TGTGCCAGCATGAGGGGGAGTGGCTACGAGCAGTACTTC.

This clone was recorded once. The rearrangement links TRBV2 to TRBJ2-1, with D hard to call. The V end was cut by 7 bases, the J end by 11 bases, with 12 bases between. The CDR3 loop spans 11 amino acids. CDR1 and CDR2 (germline): SNHLY, FYNNEI. The CDR3 DNA sequence: TGTGCCAGCACCTCCTCCCAGAAGCAGTTCTTC. As protein: CASTSSQKQFF.

The rearrangement uses TRBV18 and TRBJ1-3; TRBD1 aligns across 11 bases. The trim removed 5 bases at V and 2 bases at J, leaving 2 bases unmatched. Germline V lookup: CDR1 KGHSH, CDR2 LQKENI. The CDR3 is 15 residues long. CDR3 sequence (DNA): TGTGCCAGCTCAGAGGACAGGGGGCCTGGAAACACCATATATTTT. Translated, it gives CASSEDRGPGNTIYF. Full variable domain (remainder filled in from reference TRBV18 and TRBJ1-3): NAGVMQNPRHLVRRRGQEARLRCSPMKGHSHVYWYRQLPEEGLKFMVYLQKENIIDESGMPKERFSAEFPKEGPSILRIQQVVRGDSAAYFCASSEDRGPGNTIYFGEGSWLTVV.

The gene calls are TRBV7-2 and TRBJ2-1; the D is unclear. V lost 7 bases and J lost 5, with 27 bases in between. Germline V CDR1 and CDR2: SGHTA, FQGNSA. The CDR3 contains 18 residues. CDR3 region: CASTGSTSPSLTNNEQFF. The CDR3, as DNA: TGTGCCAGCACCGGTTCAACTTCTCCGTCTCTAACAAACAATGAGCAGTTCTTC.

This rearrangement joins TRBV15 to TRBJ2-2; TRBD2 matches at 9 bases. V lost 5 bases, J lost 4 bases, and 8 bases stayed unmatched. CDR1 and CDR2 (germline): LNHNV, YYDKDF (reference sequence). The CDR3 covers 16 residues. CDR3 residues: CATSGSTSGSTGELFF. In DNA form, the CDR3 reads TGTGCCACCAGCGGCTCGACTAGCGGTAGCACCGGGGAGCTGTTTTTT. Full variable domain (remainder filled in from reference TRBV15 and TRBJ2-2): DAMVIQNPRYQVTQFGKPVTLSCSQTLNHNVMYWYQQKSSQAPKLLFHYYDKDFNNEADTPDNFQSRRPNTSFCFLDIRSPGLGDTAMYLCATSGSTSGSTGELFFGEGSRLTVL.

This clone was detected only a few times. The rearrangement uses TRBV7-9 and TRBJ1-3; D ambiguous. The CDR3 sequence is 11 residues long. The germline V gene has CDR1 SEHNR and CDR2 FQNEAQ (reference sequence). Trimming cost V 5 bases and J 8 bases, with 7 bases left between them. CDR3 DNA sequence: TGTGCCAGCAGCCCCAAGGACACCATATATTTT. This codes for CASSPKDTIYF.

This clone was counted only a few times. The chain combines TRBV11-1 with TRBJ1-1; 7 nucleotides agree with TRBD1. Germline CDR1 reads SGHAT; CDR2 reads FQDESV (reference sequence). The CDR3 has 15 residues. J gave up 1 base and V 5 bases, and 7 bases lay outside the gene matches. CDR3 sequence (DNA): TGTGCCAGCAGCCGAGAGACAGGGACGAACACTGAAGCTTTCTTT. Protein product: CASSRETGTNTEAFF.